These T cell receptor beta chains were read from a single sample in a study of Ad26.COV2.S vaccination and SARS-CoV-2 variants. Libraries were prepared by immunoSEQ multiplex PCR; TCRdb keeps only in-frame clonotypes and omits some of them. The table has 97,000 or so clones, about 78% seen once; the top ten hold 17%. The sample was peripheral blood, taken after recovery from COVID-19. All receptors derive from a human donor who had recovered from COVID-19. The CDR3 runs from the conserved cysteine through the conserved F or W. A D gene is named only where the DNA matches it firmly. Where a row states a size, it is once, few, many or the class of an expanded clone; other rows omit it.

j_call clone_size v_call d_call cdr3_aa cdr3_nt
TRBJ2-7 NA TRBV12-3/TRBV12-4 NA CASSLEGLYEQYF TGTGCCAGCAGTTTGGAGGGGTTGTACGAGCAGTACTTC
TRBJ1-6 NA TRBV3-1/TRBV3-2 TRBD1 CASSQGLRTGRYSPLHF TGTGCCAGCAGCCAAGGACTTCGGACAGGGCGGTATTCACCCCTCCACTTT
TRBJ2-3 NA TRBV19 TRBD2 CASSSGGRDTQYF TGTGCCAGTAGTAGCGGGGGTCGAGATACGCAGTATTTT
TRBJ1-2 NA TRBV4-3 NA CASSPGLGNYGYTF TGCGCCAGCAGCCCAGGCTTAGGAAACTATGGCTACACCTTC
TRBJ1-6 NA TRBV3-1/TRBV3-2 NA CASSHFRTDNSPLHF TGTGCCAGCAGCCACTTTAGGACAGATAATTCACCCCTCCACTTT
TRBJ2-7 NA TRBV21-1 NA CASQPWTGIPYEQYF TGTGCCAGCCAACCCTGGACAGGGATCCCCTACGAGCAGTACTTC
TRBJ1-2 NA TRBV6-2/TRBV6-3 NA CASSPREPGHGYTF TGTGCCAGCAGTCCGCGGGAGCCCGGTCATGGCTACACCTTC
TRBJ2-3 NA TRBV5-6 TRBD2 CASRPGLGGDTQYF TGTGCCAGCCGACCGGGACTAGGGGGAGATACGCAGTATTTT
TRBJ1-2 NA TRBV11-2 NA CASSLGQYYGYTF TGTGCCAGCAGCTTAGGACAGTACTATGGCTACACCTTC
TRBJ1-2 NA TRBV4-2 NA CASSQEVRDTNYGYTF TGTGCCAGCAGCCAAGAGGTGAGGGATACTAACTATGGCTACACCTTC
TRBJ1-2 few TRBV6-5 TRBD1 CASSYSTGEGSYGYTF TGTGCCAGCAGTTACAGTACAGGGGAGGGTAGCTATGGCTACACCTTC
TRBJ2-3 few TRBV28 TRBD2 CASRPVGGGSTDTQYF TGTGCCAGCAGACCCGTTGGGGGGGGTAGCACAGATACGCAGTATTTT
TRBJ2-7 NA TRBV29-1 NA CSAKGDSYEQYF TGCAGCGCTAAGGGGGACTCCTACGAGCAGTACTTC